The 10 T cell receptor beta chains below all came from one sample that was sequenced in a study of Tregs in tolerant kidney transplant recipients. The assay was immunoSEQ multiplex PCR, and TCRdb's table has in-frame clones only and misses some. The table has some 250,000 clones, around 81% seen once. The specimen was CD4+ T cells from blood. These receptor sequences come from a human donor in good health.

The V gene is TRBV18, the J gene TRBJ1-6, with D maybe TRBD1 (6 bases). The V gene's germline CDR1 is KGHSH and CDR2 LQKENI. The V end lost 8 bases, the J end lost 10 bases, and 15 bases lay between the germline ends. The CDR3 contains 13 residues. The CDR3 protein is CASPVQGRSPLHF. In DNA, the CDR3 is TGTGCCAGCCCCGTACAGGGTAGATCACCCCTCCACTTT.

A few counts support this clone. The rearrangement joins TRBV5-1 to TRBJ1-1; D possibly corresponds to TRBD1 (5 bases). Germline lookup yields CDR1 SGHRS and CDR2 YFSETQ. Trimming cost V 1 base and J 1 base, with 20 bases left between them. This CDR3 spans 18 amino acids. The CDR3 region is CASSLSPGQLHGNTEAFF. The DNA for the CDR3 is TGCGCCAGCAGCTTGAGCCCAGGACAATTACATGGGAACACTGAAGCTTTCTTT.

The rearrangement links TRBV18 to TRBJ1-1; D is possibly TRBD1 (6 bases). Trimming left V 3 bases short and J 6 bases short, with 20 bases between. The CDR3 contains 16 residues. CDR1 is KGHSH, CDR2 LQKENI, per germline. CDR3 coding DNA: TGTGCCAGCTCACCCTCCCCGGGAGGAGGGGGAGCTGAAGCTTTCTTT. Translated, it gives CASSPSPGGGGAEAFF.

The rearrangement joins TRBV4-1 to TRBJ1-1; 9 bases line up with TRBD1. Germline values: CDR1 MGHRA, CDR2 YSYEKL. The CDR3 has 16 residues. Germline trimming cut 1 base from V and 5 bases from J; bases unmatched to any gene: 8. The CDR3 is CASSQGVQGAETEAFF. In nucleotides, the CDR3 is TGCGCCAGCAGCCAAGGGGTACAGGGGGCAGAGACTGAAGCTTTCTTT.

The V and J genes are TRBV5-1 and TRBJ2-3; TRBD2 matches 9 bases. The CDR3 runs to 17 residues. Germline assignment: CDR1 SGHRS and CDR2 YFSETQ. The ends lost 2 bases at V and 3 bases at J; junction bases unmatched: 10. The CDR3 DNA reads as TGCGCCAGCAGCTTACCCGCATTAGCGGGAGTAACAGATACGCAGTATTTT. Translating it yields CASSLPALAGVTDTQYF.

The chain employs TRBV7-6 and TRBJ2-6; D is uncertain. The germline CDR1 and CDR2 sequences are SGHVS and FNYEAQ. V was trimmed by 2 bases and J by 2 bases, leaving 22 bases between them. This CDR3 spans 20 amino acids. The CDR3 reads CASSLLIPRLPTTGANVLTF. CDR3 in DNA: TGTGCCAGCAGCTTATTGATCCCCCGGCTACCCACAACTGGGGCCAACGTCCTGACTTTC.

This clone was recorded a few times. The rearrangement uses TRBV6-6 and TRBJ1-1, with D possibly matching TRBD1 (6 bases). The germline V gene has CDR1 MNHNY and CDR2 SVGAGI (reference sequence). Trimming removed 6 bases at V and 0 bases at J, with 11 bases between. This CDR3 spans 14 amino acids. CDR3 loop: CASRPTGMNTEAFF. The CDR3 region has the DNA TGTGCCAGCAGACCCACAGGGATGAACACTGAAGCTTTCTTT.

The chain is built from TRBV6-6 and TRBJ1-5; the D is unclear. V lost 6 bases and J 5 bases, leaving 14 bases between the germline ends. The CDR3 spans 14 residues. Germline-derived CDR1 and CDR2 are MNHNY and SVGAGI (reference sequence). CDR3 DNA: TGTGCCAGCAGGGAGGCATTGGCCGATCAGCCCCAGCATTTT. This sequence encodes CASREALADQPQHF.

The V and J genes are TRBV11-1 and TRBJ1-2; 11 bases align to TRBD1. Germline CDR1 is SGHAT and CDR2 is FQDESV (reference sequence). The CDR3 has 14 residues. J was trimmed by 8 bases and V by 5 bases; bases with no gene match: 7. DNA of the CDR3: TGTGCCAGCAGCCACGGACAGGGGGCTCAGGGCTACACCTTC. Its protein is CASSHGQGAQGYTF. Complete variable domain (other parts from reference TRBV11-1 and TRBJ1-2): EAEVAQSPRYKITEKSQAVAFWCDPISGHATLYWYRQILGQGPELLVQFQDESVVDDSQLPKDRFSAERLKGVDSTLKIQPAELGDSAMYLCASSHGQGAQGYTFGSGTRLTVV.

The chain recombines TRBV29-1 with TRBJ1-5; 7 nucleotides align to TRBD1. Germline CDR1 is SQVTM and CDR2 is ANQGSEA. V lost 7 bases and J lost 5; bases outside the gene matches: 8. There are 13 residues in the CDR3. The CDR3 region has the DNA TGCAGCGCTCAGGGGGGGTTTGATCAGCCCCAGCATTTT. Its protein product is CSAQGGFDQPQHF. Looking up the rest from reference TRBV29-1 and TRBJ1-5 gives the full variable domain: SAVISQKPSRDICQRGTSLTIQCQVDSQVTMMFWYRQQPGQSLTLIATANQGSEATYESGFVIDKFPISRPNLTFSTLTVSNMSPEDSSIYLCSAQGGFDQPQHFGDGTRLSIL.